This T cell receptor (beta chain) was documented in a study of cytomegalovirus exposure and HLA in healthy donors. Findings and caveats of the study: Cytomegalovirus-associated status was assigned to roughly 160 TCR beta chains.

The CDR3 has 17 residues. J was trimmed by 4 bases and V by 4 bases; bases with no gene match: 9. Germline V gene sequence: CDR1 MGHDK, CDR2 SYGVNS. Some clones are missing from TCRdb's copy, which holds only in-frame ones; the method was immunoSEQ multiplex PCR. The table has some 150,000 clones, about 94% seen once. Concerning this clone itself: The antigen remains undetermined.

The chain combines TRBV25-1 with TRBJ2-7; 14 positions agree with TRBD2. Sequencing was done on a sample of PBMCs. This TCR was sampled from a man between 18 and 29 years old in good health and CMV-seropositive. CDR3 sequence reads: CASSGLAGGPRIYEQYF. The CDR3 bases are TGTGCCAGCAGTGGACTAGCGGGAGGGCCGAGAATTTACGAGCAGTACTTC.